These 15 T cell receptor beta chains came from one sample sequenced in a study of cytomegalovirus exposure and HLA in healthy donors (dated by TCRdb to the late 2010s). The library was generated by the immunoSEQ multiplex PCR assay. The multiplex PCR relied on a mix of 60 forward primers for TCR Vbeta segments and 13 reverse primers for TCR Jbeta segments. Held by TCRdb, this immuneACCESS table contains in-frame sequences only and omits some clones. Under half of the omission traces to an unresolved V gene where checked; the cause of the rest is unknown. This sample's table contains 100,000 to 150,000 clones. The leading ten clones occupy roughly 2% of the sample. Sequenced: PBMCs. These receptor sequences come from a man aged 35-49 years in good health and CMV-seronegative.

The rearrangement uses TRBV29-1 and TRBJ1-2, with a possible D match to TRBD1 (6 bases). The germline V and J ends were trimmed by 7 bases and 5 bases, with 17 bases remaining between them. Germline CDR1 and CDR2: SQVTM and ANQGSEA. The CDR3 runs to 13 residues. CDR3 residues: CSALGGGRYGYTF. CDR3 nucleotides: TGCAGCGCCCTAGGGGGGGGAAGGTATGGCTACACCTTC.

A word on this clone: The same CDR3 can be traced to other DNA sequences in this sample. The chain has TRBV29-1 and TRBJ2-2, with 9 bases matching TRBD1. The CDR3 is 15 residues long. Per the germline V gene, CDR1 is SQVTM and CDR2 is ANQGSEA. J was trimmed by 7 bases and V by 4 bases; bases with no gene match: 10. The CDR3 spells CSVGNRGLVDGELFF. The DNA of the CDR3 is TGCAGCGTTGGAAACAGGGGGCTGGTGGACGGGGAGCTGTTTTTT.

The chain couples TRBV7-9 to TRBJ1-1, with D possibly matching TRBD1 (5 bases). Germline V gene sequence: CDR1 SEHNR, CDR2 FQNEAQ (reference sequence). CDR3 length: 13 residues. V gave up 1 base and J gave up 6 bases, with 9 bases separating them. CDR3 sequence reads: CASSLGGVAEAFF. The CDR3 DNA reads TGTGCCAGCAGCTTAGGGGGGGTGGCTGAAGCTTTCTTT.

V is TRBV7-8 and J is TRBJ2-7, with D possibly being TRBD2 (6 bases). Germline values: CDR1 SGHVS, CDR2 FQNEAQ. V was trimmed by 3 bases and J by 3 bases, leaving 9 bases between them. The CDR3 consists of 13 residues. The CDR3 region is CASSFGAGYEQYF. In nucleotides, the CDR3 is TGTGCCAGCAGCTTTGGAGCGGGCTACGAGCAGTACTTC.

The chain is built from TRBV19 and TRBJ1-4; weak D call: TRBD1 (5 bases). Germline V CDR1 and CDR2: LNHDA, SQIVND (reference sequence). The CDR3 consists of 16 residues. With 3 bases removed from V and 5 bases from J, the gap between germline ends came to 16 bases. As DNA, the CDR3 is TGTGCCAGTAGTATCGGCCAGGGTACCATGAATGAAAAACTGTTTTTT. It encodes CASSIGQGTMNEKLFF.

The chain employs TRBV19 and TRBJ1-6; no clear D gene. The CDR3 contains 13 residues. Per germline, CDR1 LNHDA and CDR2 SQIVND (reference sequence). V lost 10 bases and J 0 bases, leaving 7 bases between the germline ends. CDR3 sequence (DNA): TGTGCCACCGGGAACTCCTATAATTCACCCCTCCACTTT. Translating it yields CATGNSYNSPLHF.

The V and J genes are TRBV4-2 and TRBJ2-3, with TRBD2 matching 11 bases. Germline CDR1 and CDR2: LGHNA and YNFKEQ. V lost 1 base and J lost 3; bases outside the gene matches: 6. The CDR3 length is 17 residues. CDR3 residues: CASSQVTSGSLTDTQYF. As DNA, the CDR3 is TGTGCCAGCAGCCAAGTAACTAGCGGGAGTTTGACAGATACGCAGTATTTT.

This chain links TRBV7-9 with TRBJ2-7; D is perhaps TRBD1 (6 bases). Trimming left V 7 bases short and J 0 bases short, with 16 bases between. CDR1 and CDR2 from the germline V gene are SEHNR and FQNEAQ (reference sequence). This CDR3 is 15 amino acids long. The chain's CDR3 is CASTTDRPSSYEQYF. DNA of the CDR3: TGTGCCAGCACCACCGACAGGCCCAGCTCCTACGAGCAGTACTTC.

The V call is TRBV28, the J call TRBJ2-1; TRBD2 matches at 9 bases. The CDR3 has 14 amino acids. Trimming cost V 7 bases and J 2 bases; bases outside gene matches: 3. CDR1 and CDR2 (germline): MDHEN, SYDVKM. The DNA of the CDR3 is TGTGCCAGCACTTCTAGCGGGACCTACAATGAGCAGTTCTTC. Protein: CASTSSGTYNEQFF.

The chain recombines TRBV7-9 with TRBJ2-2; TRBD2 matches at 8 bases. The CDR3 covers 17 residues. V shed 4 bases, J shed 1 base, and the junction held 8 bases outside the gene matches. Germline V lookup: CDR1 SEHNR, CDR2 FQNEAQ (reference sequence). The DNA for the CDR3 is TGTGCCAGCAGCTCACGTTTGCGGGGGGAGAACACCGGGGAGCTGTTTTTT. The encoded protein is CASSSRLRGENTGELFF.

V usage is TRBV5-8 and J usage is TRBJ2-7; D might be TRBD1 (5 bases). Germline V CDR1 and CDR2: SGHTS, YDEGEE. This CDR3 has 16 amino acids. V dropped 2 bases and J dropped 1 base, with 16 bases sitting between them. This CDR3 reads CASSFGYSRVSYEQYF. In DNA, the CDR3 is TGTGCCAGCAGCTTTGGTTATAGCAGGGTTTCCTACGAGCAGTACTTC.

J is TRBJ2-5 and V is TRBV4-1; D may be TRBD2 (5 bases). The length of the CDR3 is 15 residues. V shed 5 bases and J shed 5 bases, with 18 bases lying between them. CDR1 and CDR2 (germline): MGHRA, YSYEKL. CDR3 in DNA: TGCGCCAGCAGCTTTAGAGGGCTAGTAGGGGAGACCCAGTACTTC. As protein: CASSFRGLVGETQYF.

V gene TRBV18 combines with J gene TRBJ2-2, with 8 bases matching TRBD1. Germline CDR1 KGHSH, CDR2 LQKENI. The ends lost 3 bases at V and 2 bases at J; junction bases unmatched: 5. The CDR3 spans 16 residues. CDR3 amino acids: CASSPQTGANTGELFF. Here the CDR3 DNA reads TGTGCCAGCTCACCCCAGACAGGGGCCAACACCGGGGAGCTGTTTTTT.

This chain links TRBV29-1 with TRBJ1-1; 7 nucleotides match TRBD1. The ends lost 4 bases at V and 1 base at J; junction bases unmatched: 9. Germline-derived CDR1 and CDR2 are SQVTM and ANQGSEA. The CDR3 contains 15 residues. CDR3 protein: CSVGETGQPNTEAFF. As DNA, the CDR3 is TGCAGCGTTGGTGAGACAGGGCAGCCGAACACTGAAGCTTTCTTT.

The CDR3 sequence is CASQDREGEKLFF. CDR3 nucleotide sequence: TGCGCCAGTCAGGACAGGGAAGGGGAAAAACTGTTTTTT. V and J are TRBV5-1 and TRBJ1-4; 8 positions agree with TRBD1. J gave up 8 bases and V 8 bases, and 8 bases lay outside the gene matches. The CDR3 sequence is 13 residues long. Germline V CDR1 and CDR2: SGHRS, YFSETQ.